This T cell receptor beta chain is from a study of CD8 T cells in ankylosing spondylitis. General study points: Within peripheral blood, clones linked to disease were CD8+ and relatively rare. Apparently characteristic of ankylosing spondylitis blood was a TCR beta motif (about 8 highly homologous variants).

In this sample, this clonotype turned up many times. What it recognizes is unknown. Generation of TCR beta libraries employed quantitative 5'-RACE incorporating molecular barcodes. Via MiXCR, TCRdb re-called the 5' RACE reads, giving one row per CDR3 protein. This sample has around 490,000 distinct CDR3 sequences, with 5.3% found just once. Sample: blood, either unsorted or a sorted T cell fraction (not recorded which). The TCR was taken from a male donor with ankylosing spondylitis.

The CDR3 reads CSVYENIQYF. The CDR3 region has the DNA TGCAGCGTGTATGAAAACATTCAGTACTTC. The rearrangement uses TRBV29-1 and TRBJ2-4, with no clear D. The CDR3 sequence is 10 residues long. Germline V CDR1 and CDR2: SQVTM, ANQGSEA. Trimming took off 6 bases at V and 5 bases at J, with 5 bases between the two ends.